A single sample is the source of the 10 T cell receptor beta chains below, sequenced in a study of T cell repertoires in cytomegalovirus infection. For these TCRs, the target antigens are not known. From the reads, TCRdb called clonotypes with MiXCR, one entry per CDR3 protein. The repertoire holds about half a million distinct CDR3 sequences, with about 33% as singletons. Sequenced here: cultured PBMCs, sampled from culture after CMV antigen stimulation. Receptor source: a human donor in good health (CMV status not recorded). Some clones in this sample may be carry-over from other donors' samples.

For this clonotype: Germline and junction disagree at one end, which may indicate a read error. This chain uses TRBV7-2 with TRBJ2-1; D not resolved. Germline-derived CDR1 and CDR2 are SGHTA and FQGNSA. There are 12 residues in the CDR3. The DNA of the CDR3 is TGTGTCAGCAGCTTAGAGATCAATGAGCAGTTCTTC. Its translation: CVSSLEINEQFF.

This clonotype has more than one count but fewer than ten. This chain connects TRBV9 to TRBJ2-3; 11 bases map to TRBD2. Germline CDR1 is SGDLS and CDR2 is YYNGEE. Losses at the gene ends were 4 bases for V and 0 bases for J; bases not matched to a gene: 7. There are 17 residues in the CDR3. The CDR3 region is CASSPLVAGGSTDTQYF. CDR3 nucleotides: TGTGCCAGCAGCCCTCTAGTAGCGGGGGGGAGCACAGATACGCAGTATTTT.

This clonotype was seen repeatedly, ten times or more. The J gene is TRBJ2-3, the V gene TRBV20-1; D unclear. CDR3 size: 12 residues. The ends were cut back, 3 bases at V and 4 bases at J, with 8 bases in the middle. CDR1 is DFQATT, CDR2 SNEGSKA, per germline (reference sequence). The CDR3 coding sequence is TGCAGTGCTAGGCTAGATGCAGATACGCAGTATTTT. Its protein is CSARLDADTQYF.

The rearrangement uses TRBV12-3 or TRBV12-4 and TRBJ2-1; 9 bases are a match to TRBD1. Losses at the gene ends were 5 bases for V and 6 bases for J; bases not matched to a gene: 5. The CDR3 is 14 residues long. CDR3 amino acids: CASSGQGLVNEQFF. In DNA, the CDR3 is TGTGCCAGCAGTGGACAGGGGTTGGTCAATGAGCAGTTCTTC.

The CDR3 DNA follows: TGCAGTGCTCTACGCTCCTACGAGCAGTACTTC. Translation gives CSALRSYEQYF. This sequence joins TRBV20-1 and TRBJ2-7; D is ambiguous. The CDR3 has 11 residues. The ends were cut back, 5 bases at V and 0 bases at J, with 5 bases in the middle. Germline CDR1 DFQATT, CDR2 SNEGSKA (reference sequence).

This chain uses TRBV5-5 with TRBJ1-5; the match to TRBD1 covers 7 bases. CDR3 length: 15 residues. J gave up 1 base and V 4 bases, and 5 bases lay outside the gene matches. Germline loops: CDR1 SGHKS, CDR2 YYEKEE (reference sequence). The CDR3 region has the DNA TGTGCCAGCAGCGCCCAGGGGGACAGCAATCAGCCCCAGCATTTT. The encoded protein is CASSAQGDSNQPQHF.

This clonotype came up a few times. The DNA for the CDR3 is TGTGCCAGCAGCTTATTACGGGCTGAAGCTTTCTTT. Translated, it gives CASSLLRAEAFF. V and J are TRBV11-2 and TRBJ1-1; D remains unclear. Germline assignment: CDR1 SGHAT and CDR2 FQNNGV. V lost 2 bases and J 6 bases, leaving 7 bases between the germline ends. The CDR3 consists of 12 residues.

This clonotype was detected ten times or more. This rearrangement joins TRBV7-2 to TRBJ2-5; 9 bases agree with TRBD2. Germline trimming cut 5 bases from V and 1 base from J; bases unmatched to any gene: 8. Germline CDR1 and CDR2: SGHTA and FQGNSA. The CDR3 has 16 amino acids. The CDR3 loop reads CASSLMTSGLQETQYF. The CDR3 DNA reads TGTGCCAGCAGCCTAATGACTAGCGGTCTCCAAGAGACCCAGTACTTC.

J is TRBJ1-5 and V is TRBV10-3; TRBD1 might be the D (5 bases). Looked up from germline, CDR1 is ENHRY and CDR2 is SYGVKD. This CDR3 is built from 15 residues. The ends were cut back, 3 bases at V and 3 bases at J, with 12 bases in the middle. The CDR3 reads CAISDDRADNQPQHF. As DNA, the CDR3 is TGTGCCATCAGTGACGACAGAGCAGACAATCAGCCCCAGCATTTT.

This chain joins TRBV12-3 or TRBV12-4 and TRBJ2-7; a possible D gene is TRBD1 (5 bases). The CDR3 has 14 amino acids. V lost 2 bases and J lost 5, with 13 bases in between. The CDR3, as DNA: TGTGCCAGCAGTTTAAAGGGGCTATTGGACGAGCAGTACTTC. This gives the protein CASSLKGLLDEQYF.